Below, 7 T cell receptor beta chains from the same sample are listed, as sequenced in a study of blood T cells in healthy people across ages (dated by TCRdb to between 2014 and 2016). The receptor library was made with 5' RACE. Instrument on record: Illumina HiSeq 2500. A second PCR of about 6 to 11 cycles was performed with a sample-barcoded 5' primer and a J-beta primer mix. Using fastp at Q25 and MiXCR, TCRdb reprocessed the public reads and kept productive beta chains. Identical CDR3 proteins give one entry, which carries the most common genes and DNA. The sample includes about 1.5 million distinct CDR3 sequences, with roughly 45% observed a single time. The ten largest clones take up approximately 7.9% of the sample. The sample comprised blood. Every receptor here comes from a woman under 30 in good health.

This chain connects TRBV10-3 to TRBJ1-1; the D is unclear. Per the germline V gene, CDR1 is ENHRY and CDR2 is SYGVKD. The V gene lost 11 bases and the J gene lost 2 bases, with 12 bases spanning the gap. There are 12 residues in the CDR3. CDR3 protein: CAVGPPNTEAFF. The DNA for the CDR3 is TGTGCCGTTGGACCCCCCAACACTGAAGCTTTCTTT.

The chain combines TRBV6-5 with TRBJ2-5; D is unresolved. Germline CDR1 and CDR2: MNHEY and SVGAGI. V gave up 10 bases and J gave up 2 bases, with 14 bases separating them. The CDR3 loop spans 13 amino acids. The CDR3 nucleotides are TGTGCCACCCGACTGACATATCAAGAGACCCAGTACTTC. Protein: CATRLTYQETQYF.

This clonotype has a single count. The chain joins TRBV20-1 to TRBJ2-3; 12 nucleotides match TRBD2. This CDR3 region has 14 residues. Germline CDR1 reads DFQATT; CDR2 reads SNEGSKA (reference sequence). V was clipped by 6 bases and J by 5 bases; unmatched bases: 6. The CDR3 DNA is TGCAGTGCCCCGACTAGCGGGGGCAGAGATACGCAGTATTTT. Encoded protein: CSAPTSGGRDTQYF.

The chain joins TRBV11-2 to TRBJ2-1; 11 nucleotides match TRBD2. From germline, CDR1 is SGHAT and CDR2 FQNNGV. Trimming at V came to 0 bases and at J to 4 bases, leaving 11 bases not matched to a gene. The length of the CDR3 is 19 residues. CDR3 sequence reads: CASSLDSGWTSGWYNEQFF. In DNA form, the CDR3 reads TGTGCCAGCAGCTTAGATTCAGGGTGGACTAGCGGGTGGTACAATGAGCAGTTCTTC.

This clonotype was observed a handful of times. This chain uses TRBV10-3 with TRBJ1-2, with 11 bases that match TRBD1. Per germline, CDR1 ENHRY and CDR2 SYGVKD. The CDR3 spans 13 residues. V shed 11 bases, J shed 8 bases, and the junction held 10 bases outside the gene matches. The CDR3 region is CAGRTGGAEGYTF. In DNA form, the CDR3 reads TGTGCCGGGCGGACAGGGGGCGCGGAGGGCTACACCTTC.

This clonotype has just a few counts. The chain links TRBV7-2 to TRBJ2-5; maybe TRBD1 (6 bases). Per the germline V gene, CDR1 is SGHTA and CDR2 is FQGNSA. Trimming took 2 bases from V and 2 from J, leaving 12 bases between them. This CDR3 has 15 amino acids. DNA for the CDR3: TGTGCCAGCAGCTTACTGAGGACAGCACAAGAGACCCAGTACTTC. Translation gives CASSLLRTAQETQYF.

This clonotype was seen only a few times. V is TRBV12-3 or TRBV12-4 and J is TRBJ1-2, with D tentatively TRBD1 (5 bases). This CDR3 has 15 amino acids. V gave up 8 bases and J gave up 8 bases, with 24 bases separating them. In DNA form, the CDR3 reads TGTGCCAGCGGGGGGACGGCAACTTCGAGGGGCGGCTACACCTTC. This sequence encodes CASGGTATSRGGYTF.